The rows below give T cell receptor beta chains drawn from one sample of a study of regulatory T cells in long-lasting Graves disease. A single record per CDR3 protein comes from TCRdb applying MiXCR to the multiplex PCR reads. The sample includes approximately 400,000 distinct CDR3 sequences, less than 25% of them seen just once. The sequencing here drew on peripheral blood mononuclear cells (PBMCs), taken when the disease was refractory, from a patient treated with antithyroid drugs. Every receptor here comes from a female donor with Graves disease. Both conserved end residues are part of each CDR3. D genes are given only for firm matches. Size is stated for part of the rows, as once, few or many counts, or as a class when the clone is expanded.

v_call	j_call	clone_size	d_call	cdr3_nt	cdr3_aa
TRBV2	TRBJ2-7	many	-	TGTGCCAGCAGTGAAGCGGAGGGAGGTCGGACCCAACACTTC	CASSEAEGGRTQHF
TRBV6-2/TRBV6-3	TRBJ1-4	-	TRBD1	TGTGCCAGCAGAGGGACAGTTGGGGAAAAACTGTTTTTT	CASRGTVGEKLFF
TRBV6-5	TRBJ2-2	-	-	TGTGCCAGCAGTTACCTTATACGCGGGAACACCGGGGAGCTGTTTTTT	CASSYLIRGNTGELFF
TRBV6-1	TRBJ2-7	-	TRBD2	TGTGCCAGCAGCAAACTAGCGGGAGGGCACGAGCAGTACTTC	CASSKLAGGHEQYF
TRBV7-2	TRBJ2-4	-	TRBD2	TGTGCCAGCAGCCCCCGGGGGGGGCAGATAGCCAAAAACATTCAGTACTTC	CASSPRGGQIAKNIQYF
TRBV2	TRBJ1-1	many	-	TGTGCCAGCAGTGAAGCGCGAGCGGGTAACACTGAAGCTTTCTTT	CASSEARAGNTEAFF
TRBV2	TRBJ2-6	few	TRBD2	TGTGCCAGCAGTGAAGCGGTGGGAGGGGTACTAGCCCGCTCTGGGGCCAACGTCCTGACTTTC	CASSEAVGGVLARSGANVLTF
TRBV30	TRBJ1-1	many	TRBD1	TGTGCCTGGAGGCAATCAAGACAGGGCTCAGCTTTCTTT	CAWRQSRQGSAFF
TRBV4-1	TRBJ2-7	-	-	TGCGCCAGCAGCCTAATAATCAGGGATCTTACCTACGAGCAGTACTTC	CASSLIIRDLTYEQYF
TRBV6-1	TRBJ1-1	few	-	TGTGCCAGCAGTGAATGGGCGCAGGGTGAAGCTTTCTTT	CASSEWAQGEAFF
TRBV6-1	TRBJ2-5	-	-	TGTGCCAGCAGGCCACGTGGCGCCGGAGAGACCCAGTACTTC	CASRPRGAGETQYF
TRBV18	TRBJ2-7	-	TRBD2	TGTGCCAGCTCACCGGCTAGCGGGAGGCAACCGGGGGAAGAGCAGTACTTC	CASSPASGRQPGEEQYF
TRBV30	TRBJ1-4	many	-	TGTGCCTGGAGTGTCCGGACTAATGAAAAACTGTTTTTT	CAWSVRTNEKLFF
TRBV28	TRBJ1-6	-	TRBD1	TGTGCCAGCAGTTTGGGGACAGGGGGATATAATTCACCCCTCCACTTT	CASSLGTGGYNSPLHF
TRBV19	TRBJ2-7	few	TRBD1	TGTGCCAGTAGTATCGAGGACAGGGCGTACGAGCAGTACTTC	CASSIEDRAYEQYF
TRBV10-3	TRBJ1-2	many	TRBD1	TGTGCCAACGGAAAGACAGGGAACTATGGCTACACCTTC	CANGKTGNYGYTF
TRBV15	TRBJ1-2	few	TRBD1	TGTGCCACCAGCAGAGATTCTGGGACAGGATATGGCTACACCTTC	CATSRDSGTGYGYTF
TRBV19	TRBJ1-1	-	-	TGTGCCAGTAGTATAGCGCCGTCTTTGAACACTGAAGCTTTCTTT	CASSIAPSLNTEAFF
TRBV19	TRBJ1-2	-	-	TGTGCCAGTAGTCCTACAGAAAGCTATGGCTACACCTTC	CASSPTESYGYTF
TRBV20-1	TRBJ1-1	-	-	TGCAGTGCCCCGCTGGTCGGCGGCCAGCTTCAAGGGATTACTGAAGCTTTCTTT	CSAPLVGGQLQGITEAFF
TRBV12-3/TRBV12-4	TRBJ1-4	many	-	TGTGCCAGCAGTTTAAGAGGAAGGGGCAATAATGAAAAACTGTTTTTT	CASSLRGRGNNEKLFF
TRBV20-1	TRBJ1-3	-	-	TGCAGTGCTAGAGATCGGCTCGGAAGCTCTGGAAACACCATATATTTT	CSARDRLGSSGNTIYF
TRBV28	TRBJ1-4	many	TRBD1	TGTGCCAGCGGAGGGACAGCACTTAATGAAAAACTGTTTTTT	CASGGTALNEKLFF
TRBV11-1	TRBJ2-1	many	-	TGTGCCAGCAGCTTAGCCCGGGGACAATACAATGAGCAGTTCTTC	CASSLARGQYNEQFF
TRBV27	TRBJ2-7	-	TRBD1	TGTGCCAGCAGTTTCTACCGGGACAGTTCCTACGAGCAGTACTTC	CASSFYRDSSYEQYF
TRBV6-1	TRBJ1-1	many	-	TGTGCCAGCGAATCGGGGGGCGCATTTTTGTTTAACACTGAAGCTTTCTTT	CASESGGAFLFNTEAFF
TRBV28	TRBJ2-1	-	TRBD2	TGTGCCAGCAGTTTATTGGCGGGGCTAGCGGGAGCCGGGAATGAGCAGTTCTTC	CASSLLAGLAGAGNEQFF
TRBV30	TRBJ2-7	few	TRBD1	TGTGCCTGGAGTAGCGGACAGGGGGAGTACGAGCAGTACTTC	CAWSSGQGEYEQYF
TRBV6-5	TRBJ1-1	few	TRBD1	TGTGCCAGCAGTTACACCGAGGGGGCCGGGGGTTTCTTT	CASSYTEGAGGFF
TRBV7-2	TRBJ2-3	-	-	TGTGTCAGCAGCCCAGGGCCGAGCACAGATACGCAGTATTTT	CVSSPGPSTDTQYF
TRBV19	TRBJ1-1	-	-	TGTGCCAGTAGTATGAGGCCCTTGGGCACTGAAGCTTTCTTT	CASSMRPLGTEAFF
TRBV30	TRBJ2-7	few	-	TGTGCCTGGAGACTTCATGGGGGCTACGAGCAGTACTTC	CAWRLHGGYEQYF
TRBV12-3/TRBV12-4	TRBJ2-7	-	TRBD2	TGTGCCAGCAGTGACCGGACTAGCGGGAGGTCCTGGGAGCAGTACTTC	CASSDRTSGRSWEQYF